The present TCR beta chain was sequenced within a study of CD8+ T cells in alopecia areata. Study outcomes and limitations: Tofacitinib produced a significant decrease in scalp clonality and in expanded CD8+ clones among the top 100. The study found that many expanded lesional clones persisted in scalp and blood during tofacitinib. Scalp samples also yield sequences of resident alphabeta T cells from normal skin.

This CDR3 is built from 13 residues. Germline loops: CDR1 SGHTA, CDR2 FQGNSA. The V end lost 2 bases, the J end lost 8 bases, and 12 bases lay between the germline ends. In each case, RNA was isolated and then reverse transcribed into cDNA as the sequencing template. The protocol was immunoSEQ multiplex PCR, while the TCRdb copy is restricted to in-frame clones and leaves out a portion. Of more than 200,000 clones detected, less than 45% appear once; the ten largest clones hold around 3%. The treatment is: oral pan-JAK inhibitor, 5-10 mg twice daily. Alopecia areata patients provided lesional scalp punch biopsies and peripheral blood. This clone has just one count. Its antigen remains unidentified.

The starting material was CD4+ T cells sorted from blood, obtained between weeks 36 and 40, from a patient treated with tofacitinib. The chain employs TRBV7-2 and TRBJ1-1; D gene unclear. This receptor was obtained from a human donor with alopecia areata. Here the CDR3 DNA reads TGTGCCAGCAGCTTACGGCCGCGTACAGAAGCTTTCTTT. Residues: CASSLRPRTEAFF.